Here is one T cell receptor beta chain with its context. The sample originates from a study of control samples from healthy donors and cancer patients. Data came from immunoSEQ multiplex PCR; TCRdb stores just in-frame clones and leaves some out. The profile shows some 150,000 clones, roughly 92% of them singletons. The germline V and J ends were trimmed by 0 bases and 2 bases, with 7 bases remaining between them. Germline CDR1 LNHDA, CDR2 SQIVND (reference sequence). This CDR3 contains 14 residues. Sequenced material: blood. The rearrangement uses TRBV19 and TRBJ2-5; D is possibly TRBD2 (6 bases). The receptor was isolated from a man between 35 and 55 years old in good health. CDR3 in amino acids: CASSIDRGQETQYF. DNA for the CDR3: TGTGCCAGTAGTATAGATCGGGGGCAAGAGACCCAGTACTTC.